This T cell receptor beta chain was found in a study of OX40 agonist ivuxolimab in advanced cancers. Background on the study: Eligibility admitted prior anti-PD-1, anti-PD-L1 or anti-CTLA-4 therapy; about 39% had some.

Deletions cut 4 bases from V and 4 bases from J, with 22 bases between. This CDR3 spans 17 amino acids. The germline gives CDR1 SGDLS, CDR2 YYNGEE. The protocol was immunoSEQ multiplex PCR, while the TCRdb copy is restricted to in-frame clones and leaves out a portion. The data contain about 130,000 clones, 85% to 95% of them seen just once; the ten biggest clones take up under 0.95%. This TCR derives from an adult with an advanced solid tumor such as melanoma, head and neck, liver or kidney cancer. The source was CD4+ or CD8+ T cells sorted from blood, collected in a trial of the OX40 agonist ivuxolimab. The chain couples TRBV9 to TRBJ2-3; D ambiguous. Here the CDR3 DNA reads TGTGCCAGCAGCCCCCGGGCCTGGCAATCTGCGGCAGATACGCAGTATTTT. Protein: CASSPRAWQSAADTQYF.